These 17 T cell receptor beta chains came from one sample sequenced in a study of cytomegalovirus exposure and HLA in healthy donors. 13 Jbeta primers and 60 Vbeta primers were used for the PCR. Produced via immunoSEQ multiplex PCR; TCRdb's table is partial and in-frame only. The repertoire holds 120,000 or so clones, 15% to 20% seen once, with roughly 3% in the top ten. Specimen: PBMCs. These receptors were collected from a female donor in good health and CMV-seropositive.

This clone was seen only a few times. The chain uses TRBV7-8 and TRBJ1-5; D might be TRBD1 (6 bases). Germline V gene lookup returns CDR1 SGHVS and CDR2 FQNEAQ. The CDR3 runs 18 residues. Trimming stripped 5 bases from V and 1 base from J, with 21 bases between. The CDR3 loop is CASSGRGRGLGSNQPQHF. CDR3 DNA: TGTGCCAGCAGCGGCAGGGGCAGGGGTTTAGGAAGCAATCAGCCCCAGCATTTT.

The sample holds a few counts of this clone. The rearrangement joins TRBV4-2 to TRBJ2-5; 12 positions agree with TRBD2. This CDR3 has 16 amino acids. Germline trimming cut 1 base from V and 4 bases from J; bases unmatched to any gene: 4. Germline lookup yields CDR1 LGHNA and CDR2 YNFKEQ. The CDR3 coding sequence is TGTGCCAGCAGCCAAGGGGCTAGCGGGGGGGTAGAGACCCAGTACTTC. Residues: CASSQGASGGVETQYF.

This clone was observed a few times. The J gene is TRBJ2-3, the V gene TRBV2; tentatively, D is TRBD1 (5 bases). This CDR3 is built from 14 residues. V was clipped by 6 bases and J by 1 base, with 11 bases between them. CDR1 and CDR2 (germline): SNHLY, FYNNEI. As DNA, the CDR3 is TGTGCCAGCAGGTGGGGCGGACGCACAGATACGCAGTATTTT. It encodes CASRWGGRTDTQYF.

This chain uses TRBV2 with TRBJ2-7, with 7 bases matching TRBD1. Germline CDR1 and CDR2: SNHLY and FYNNEI. V was clipped by 8 bases and J by 1 base; unmatched bases: 8. CDR3 length: 14 residues. The CDR3 nucleotides are TGTGCCAGCCGCCACGAGGGACAGTCCTACGAGCAGTACTTC. Amino acids: CASRHEGQSYEQYF.

The chain uses TRBV9 and TRBJ1-5, with 7 bases aligning to TRBD1. CDR1 is SGDLS, CDR2 YYNGEE, per germline. V shed 2 bases and J 5 bases; nucleotides not matched to a gene: 1. The CDR3 loop spans 13 amino acids. The CDR3 loop is CASSVQGDQPQHF. CDR3 DNA sequence: TGTGCCAGCAGCGTGCAGGGGGATCAGCCCCAGCATTTT.

The sample holds a few counts of this clone. The V and J genes are TRBV7-2 and TRBJ2-5, with 10 bases matching TRBD2. The germline gives CDR1 SGHTA, CDR2 FQGNSA. The CDR3 runs to 19 residues. Trimming removed 3 bases from V and 0 bases from J; junction bases left unmatched: 13. The DNA of the CDR3 is TGTGCCAGCAGCTTCTTTACGGGTAGCGGGGGGTCATACCAAGAGACCCAGTACTTC. It translates to CASSFFTGSGGSYQETQYF.

This clone was counted a few times. The sample has other DNA sequences that encode this CDR3 too. The chain couples TRBV5-1 to TRBJ1-5; D perhaps matches TRBD1 (5 bases). V shed 4 bases and J shed 4 bases, with 9 bases lying between them. The CDR3 covers 13 residues. Germline CDR1 is SGHRS and CDR2 is YFSETQ. The CDR3 protein is CASSAGQNQPQHF. For the CDR3, the DNA is TGCGCCAGCAGCGCCGGACAAAATCAGCCCCAGCATTTT.

The chain employs TRBV19 and TRBJ2-5; D gene ambiguous. The germline CDR1 and CDR2 sequences are LNHDA and SQIVND (reference sequence). The CDR3 totals 15 residues. Trimming took off 5 bases at V and 4 bases at J, with 17 bases between the two ends. The CDR3 DNA reads TGTGCCAGTAGTTTCCGAGACTTCCAAGGAGAGACCCAGTACTTC. Protein product: CASSFRDFQGETQYF. Combining the CDR3 with reference TRBV19 and TRBJ2-5 gives the whole variable domain DGGITQSPKYLFRKEGQNVTLSCEQNLNHDAMYWYRQDPGQGLRLIYYSQIVNDFQKGDIAEGYSVSREKKESFPLTVTSAQKNPTAFYLCASSFRDFQGETQYFGPGTRLLVL.

The rearrangement links TRBV7-2 to TRBJ2-1; D call uncertain. Germline values: CDR1 SGHTA, CDR2 FQGNSA. The CDR3 length is 16 residues. The V end lost 0 bases, the J end lost 5 bases, and 14 bases lay between the germline ends. The CDR3 nucleotides are TGTGCCAGCAGCTTAGCAGGCAGGTCACGGCACAATGAGCAGTTCTTC. It yields the protein CASSLAGRSRHNEQFF. The complete variable domain, with remaining parts taken from reference TRBV7-2 and TRBJ2-1, reads GAGVSQSPSNKVTEKGKDVELRCDPISGHTALYWYRQSLGQGLEFLIYFQGNSAPDKSGLPSDRFSAERTGGSVSTLTIQRTQQEDSAVYLCASSLAGRSRHNEQFFGPGTRLTVL.

This clone has just a few counts. V gene TRBV6-6 combines with J gene TRBJ1-1, with D perhaps TRBD1 (5 bases). The CDR3 runs to 15 residues. Germline CDR1 is MNHNY and CDR2 is SVGAGI (reference sequence). V was cut by 0 bases and J by 6 bases, with 14 bases left in between. The CDR3 here is CASSYSTAWGAEAFF. CDR3 DNA sequence: TGTGCCAGCAGTTACTCTACAGCCTGGGGCGCTGAAGCTTTCTTT.

This chain's CDR3 is CASSPAMGGYEQYF. DNA of the CDR3: TGTGCCAGCAGCCCGGCTATGGGGGGGTACGAGCAGTACTTC. This sequence joins TRBV14 and TRBJ2-7; 7 nucleotides line up with TRBD2. The CDR3 covers 14 residues. Trimming removed 4 bases from V and 4 bases from J; junction bases left unmatched: 7. The V gene's germline CDR1 is SGHDN and CDR2 FVKESK.

This clone showed up just a few times. The chain uses TRBV2 and TRBJ1-5; the match to TRBD1 covers 9 bases. Germline assignment: CDR1 SNHLY and CDR2 FYNNEI. V was clipped by 6 bases and J by 3 bases; unmatched bases: 6. The CDR3 has 15 amino acids. The CDR3 spells CASRDRGGHNQPQHF. The CDR3 DNA is TGTGCCAGCAGGGACAGGGGAGGCCACAATCAGCCCCAGCATTTT.

The chain is built from TRBV27 and TRBJ2-1; TRBD2 matches at 8 bases. This CDR3 is 17 amino acids long. Looked up from germline, CDR1 is MNHEY and CDR2 is SMNVEV (reference sequence). Trimming cost V 1 base and J 7 bases; bases outside gene matches: 12. CDR3 in amino acids: CASSLWLAGVTGNEQFF. The CDR3 nucleotides read TGTGCCAGCAGTTTATGGCTAGCGGGTGTTACTGGGAATGAGCAGTTCTTC.

In this sample, this clone turned up a few times. This chain links TRBV6-5 with TRBJ1-1, with TRBD1 identical over 7 bases. The germline V gene encodes CDR1 MNHEY and CDR2 SVGAGI. The J segment lost 10 bases and the V segment lost 5 bases, leaving 7 bases of the junction unmatched. This CDR3 has 12 amino acids. In DNA form, the CDR3 reads TGTGCCAGCAGTCGAGGGGGCGCGGGAGCTTTCTTT. The encoded protein is CASSRGGAGAFF.

CDR3 residues: CASGTGELYEQYF. The CDR3 DNA is TGTGCCAGTGGGACAGGGGAACTCTACGAGCAGTACTTC. The J gene is TRBJ2-7, the V gene TRBV2, with TRBD1 identical over 10 bases. J lost 3 bases, V lost 9 bases, and 5 bases had no gene match. The CDR3 runs 13 residues. The V gene's germline CDR1 is SNHLY and CDR2 FYNNEI.

V is TRBV28 and J is TRBJ2-4; weak D call: TRBD2 (5 bases). V was clipped by 2 bases and J by 0 bases, with 14 bases between them. Per germline, CDR1 MDHEN and CDR2 SYDVKM. This CDR3 is built from 17 residues. The CDR3 region has the DNA TGTGCCAGCAGTTTAGCGGACTTAACGATAGCCAAAAACATTCAGTACTTC. It is translated as CASSLADLTIAKNIQYF.

This clone has just a few counts. The chain joins TRBV7-9 to TRBJ1-1; no reliable D call. The CDR3 consists of 15 residues. Looked up from germline, CDR1 is SEHNR and CDR2 is FQNEAQ (reference sequence). Trimming left V 1 base short and J 1 base short, with 10 bases between. CDR3 protein: CASSLDWAGNTEAFF. Written as DNA, the CDR3 is TGTGCCAGCAGCTTAGACTGGGCAGGGAACACTGAAGCTTTCTTT.